The 8 T cell receptor beta chains presented below share a single source sample, sequenced in a study of type 1 and type 2 diabetes patients. The PCR template was genomic DNA. The TCR beta CDR3 region was amplified using 30 forward and 13 reverse primers. A single record per CDR3 protein comes from TCRdb applying MiXCR to the multiplex PCR reads. The sample yields 250,000 or so distinct CDR3 sequences, 47% seen once. Sequenced input: peripheral blood mononuclear cells (PBMCs). The source is a man younger than 35 with type 2 diabetes.

CDR3 loop: CSVWSGRGTTEAFF. The DNA for the CDR3 is TGCAGCGTTTGGTCGGGACGGGGAACTACTGAAGCTTTCTTT. This rearrangement joins TRBV29-1 to TRBJ1-1; the D gene is possibly TRBD1 (5 bases). The CDR3 length is 14 residues. V shed 5 bases and J shed 5 bases, with 18 bases lying between them. CDR1 is SQVTM, CDR2 ANQGSEA, per germline.

The V and J genes are TRBV7-9 and TRBJ2-5; 7 bases are a match to TRBD1. Germline values: CDR1 SEHNR, CDR2 FQNEAQ (reference sequence). The CDR3 length is 14 residues. After removal of 1 base from V and 1 base from J, the junction contained 0 bases not matched to a gene. For the CDR3, the DNA is TGTGCCAGCAGCTTAGGGACAGGCCAAGAGACCCAGTACTTC. Its translation: CASSLGTGQETQYF.

The chain couples TRBV7-9 to TRBJ2-5; 10 nucleotides align to TRBD2. The germline V gene encodes CDR1 SEHNR and CDR2 FQNEAQ (reference sequence). The V gene end was trimmed by 3 bases and the J gene end by 0 bases; junction bases not matched to a gene: 7. The CDR3 has 17 residues. In DNA, the CDR3 is TGTGCCAGCAGCTTTTTGCTAGCGGGAGCCTACCAAGAGACCCAGTACTTC. It specifies CASSFLLAGAYQETQYF.

In this sample, this clonotype turned up a few times. The J gene is TRBJ2-2, the V gene TRBV20-1; the D is unclear. The V end was cut by 6 bases, the J end by 2 bases, with 13 bases between. This CDR3 region has 14 residues. From germline, CDR1 is DFQATT and CDR2 SNEGSKA (reference sequence). DNA for the CDR3: TGCAGTGCCTCGTCCCCGGAAAACACCGGGGAGCTGTTTTTT. This codes for CSASSPENTGELFF.

This clonotype has more than one count but fewer than ten. This chain connects TRBV12-3 or TRBV12-4 to TRBJ2-7, with D tentatively TRBD1 (6 bases). Trimming cost V 5 bases and J 2 bases, with 7 bases left between them. This CDR3 comprises 12 residues. CDR3 DNA sequence: TGTGCCAGCAGTCGGACAGCCTACGAGCAGTACTTC. Its protein product is CASSRTAYEQYF.

This sequence joins TRBV20-1 and TRBJ2-7; unclear D gene. CDR1 and CDR2 (germline): DFQATT, SNEGSKA (reference sequence). This CDR3 is built from 14 residues. This CDR3 reads CSVRTASDSYEQYF. The CDR3 DNA reads TGCAGCGTGCGTACGGCATCCGACTCCTACGAGCAGTACTTC.

The chain uses TRBV6-5 and TRBJ1-2; the match to TRBD1 covers 7 bases. Germline V lookup: CDR1 MNHEY, CDR2 SVGAGI. The CDR3 is made up of 14 amino acids. Trimming at V came to 7 bases and at J to 4 bases, leaving 9 bases not matched to a gene. The CDR3, as DNA: TGTGCCAGCACCGGAAACAGGGGCACCTATGGCTACACCTTC. Its translation is CASTGNRGTYGYTF.

The rearrangement links TRBV7-9 to TRBJ2-1; D is unresolved. This CDR3 has 13 amino acids. CDR1 and CDR2 from the germline V gene are SEHNR and FQNEAQ (reference sequence). V dropped 3 bases and J dropped 4 bases, with 7 bases sitting between them. The chain's CDR3 is CASSFTAYNEQFF. The DNA for the CDR3 is TGTGCCAGCAGCTTTACGGCGTACAATGAGCAGTTCTTC.